This T cell receptor beta chain stems from a study of blood T cell repertoires in COVID-19. Study-level background: The study drew acute and convalescent COVID-19 samples from the United States, Italy and Spain.

Profiled with immunoSEQ multiplex PCR; TCRdb holds only in-frame clones, not every one. The sample records over 250,000 clones, 70% to 90% being singletons. The CDR3 has 14 amino acids. Trimming left V 5 bases short and J 6 bases short, with 13 bases between. The germline CDR1 and CDR2 sequences are SNHLY and FYNNEI. Sequencing was carried out using peripheral blood. The clonotype comes from a woman in her sixties or seventies with acute or convalescent COVID-19. The V gene is TRBV2, the J gene TRBJ2-2; possible D gene TRBD1, 6 bases. CDR3 sequence reads: CASSFDRSAGELFF. CDR3 bases: TGTGCCAGCAGTTTTGACAGGTCGGCCGGGGAGCTGTTTTTT. The whole variable domain, filled in from reference TRBV2 and TRBJ2-2, reads EPEVTQTPSHQVTQMGQEVILRCVPISNHLYFYWYRQILGQKVEFLVSFYNNEISEKSEIFDDQFSVERPDGSNFTLKIRSTKLEDSAMYFCASSFDRSAGELFFGEGSRLTVL.